The T cell receptor (beta chain) under discussion was sequenced for a study of T cells in Graves' hyperthyroidism and ophthalmopathy (dated by TCRdb to between 2019 and 2020). With regard to the full study: Peripheral blood was sampled at the time of initial diagnosis, prior to any treatment. To identify TCR V-J signatures that set the groups apart, the researchers used a discovery cohort of 100 or so patients, made up of 43 with Graves' ophthalmopathy and 55 to 65 with stable Graves' hyperthyroidism. Prospective prediction of ophthalmopathy was tested in an independent validation cohort of 18 to 20 hyperthyroidism patients and some 17 patients who later progressed to ophthalmopathy. For training and testing, the 110 or so patients in the discovery cohort were randomly divided in a 7:3 ratio. In about six Graves' hyperthyroidism patients, the study also compared T-cell repertoires from thyroid tissue with T-cell repertoires from blood. After blood sampling, hyperthyroidism patients were treated with methimazole at a starting dose of 30 mg daily, and ophthalmopathy patients were treated with high-dose intravenous methylprednisolone. TCR Vbeta CDR3 sequencing of some 140 peripheral blood samples (roughly 41 ophthalmopathy, 75 or so hyperthyroidism and approximately 17 progressor patients) is reported in the paper. Summary of the overall study and its limitations: Most expanded thyroid clonotypes (frequency above 0.001) were also detected in blood, a finding suggesting that blood repertoires may reflect thyroid immune responses. Sample size was not statistically predetermined, and investigators were not blinded to group allocation. In cross-validation, a model built on a 13 V-J signature told ophthalmopathy apart from stable hyperthyroidism with under 90% sensitivity and approximately 84% specificity, and in testing the same model reached 80%/75%. In validation, the model predicted progression to ophthalmopathy a median of roughly 6.2 months before onset, with about 67% sensitivity and roughly 79% specificity.

Stable Graves' hyperthyroidism was defined as no progression to ophthalmopathy during 18 months of follow-up. Hyperthyroidism patients were newly diagnosed, had a disease duration of under 2 months, and were aged 18 to 65 years. The study excluded patients with uncontrolled infections, other autoimmune diseases, pregnancy or lactation. Clinical symptoms, serum thyroxine and TRAb, thyroid ultrasound, and orbital computed tomography formed the basis for the diagnoses. PBMCs were separated from roughly 9.3 ml of fresh peripheral blood using Ficoll-Paque density gradient centrifugation. Total RNA was extracted with Trizol reagent, and quality was checked on an Agilent 2100 Bioanalyzer. Taken from the germline V gene, the CDR1 and CDR2 loops are SQVTM and ANQGSEA. V and J lose 5 bases and 4 bases, and a span of 18 bases separates them. From the cysteine up to the phenylalanine, the CDR3 has a length of 14 residues. The kept DNA is CDR3 alone, 42 bases in frame from the first base.

The TCR beta CDR3 regions were amplified from RNA transcripts. The first round of RT-PCR for the TCR CDR3 was performed with the HTBI primer set and the Qiagen OneStep RT-PCR kit. A second multiplex PCR round built the libraries, followed by size selection and purification. Sequencing of the libraries was done on an Illumina HiSeq2000 using paired-end 100 bp reads. The original methods were these. Raw data were processed with SOAPnuke, discarding reads with adapters, uncalled bases, mean Phred below 15, or no exact constant-primer or identifier match. High-quality paired reads were merged using COPE v1.2.5, and each unique nucleotide sequence was defined as a clonotype. MiTCR v1.1 was used to align the clonotypes against IMGT TRBV, TRBD and TRBJ reference segments. Only V-J combinations with frequency above 0.0001, covering about 99% of repertoires, were analysed. A TCS score was defined as the ratio between F50 (clonal expansion) and ExV (chaos), using BLOSUM62-based TCRdist between CDR3 peptides within each V-J. Welch's t-statistics and random forest reduced 450 to 600 V-J features to about 13, which were used in a naive Bayes classifier (R e1071). TCRdb cleaned the public reads at Q25 with fastp, built clones with MiXCR and kept in-frame beta chains. One record per CDR3 amino acid sequence lists the most common genes and DNA. TCRdb's processing, not the authors' own work, is the source of the V and J calls. This sample holds hundreds of thousands of distinct CDR3 sequences; roughly 15% were observed only once. The ten largest clones capture about 3.8% of the sample.

This clonotype has ten or more counts. What antigen it recognizes has not been identified. Base qualities are not at hand, and no much larger clone is one base apart. Here the chain combines TRBV29-1 and TRBJ2-7; the D gene is perhaps TRBD1, on 6 matching bases. This sequence originates from a woman in her 30s with Graves' hyperthyroidism. The sample consisted of blood. The CDR3 in this case is CSVRRQARPYEQYF. The DNA reads TGCAGCGTTCGACGACAGGCGAGACCATACGAGCAGTACTTC.